Shown below are 22 T cell receptor beta chains from a single sample sequenced in a study of human T cells and chemical hapten exposure. Using its own MiXCR run on the RACE reads, TCRdb lists one record per CDR3 protein. The data show tens of thousands of distinct CDR3 sequences, 9% to 12% seen once. Time point defined: patch test 2, 6 weeks after DPC sensitization. Treatment in this sample: therapeutic diphenylcyclopropenone sensitization with weekly scalp DPC. Sequencing was performed on whole blood, taken in connection with sensitization to the hapten diphenylcyclopropenone (DPC). The receptor set was obtained from a woman aged 45-65 years with alopecia areata. Some clones in this sample may be carry-over from other donors' samples.

The table lists this clonotype with many counts. The chain carries TRBV6-5 and TRBJ2-1; no clear D gene. The V end lost 4 bases, the J end lost 4 bases, and 14 bases lay between the germline ends. The CDR3 spans 15 residues. The V gene's germline CDR1 is MNHEY and CDR2 SVGAGI. In DNA, the CDR3 is TGTGCCAGCAGTTCTGAGCACTCCCCTTACAATGAGCAGTTCTTC. Translating gives CASSSEHSPYNEQFF.

This clonotype was found many times. The chain uses TRBV28 and TRBJ2-3; 13 nucleotides agree with TRBD2. CDR1 and CDR2 (germline): MDHEN, SYDVKM. The J segment lost 2 bases and the V segment lost 5 bases, leaving 10 bases of the junction unmatched. The CDR3 contains 18 residues. CDR3 loop: CASSTTIGLAGDTDTQYF. As DNA, the CDR3 is TGTGCCAGCAGTACAACAATAGGACTAGCGGGAGACACAGATACGCAGTATTTT.

Many counts were recorded for this clonotype. V is TRBV25-1 and J is TRBJ1-2; no firm D call. In germline, CDR1 is MGHDK, CDR2 SYGVNS. This CDR3 is built from 13 residues. V lost 2 bases to trimming and J lost 8 bases, with 12 bases between them. CDR3 in amino acids: CASSEAVLGGYTF. CDR3 coding DNA: TGTGCCAGCAGTGAAGCCGTTCTAGGAGGCTACACCTTC.

This clonotype has ten or more counts. This chain links TRBV7-6 with TRBJ2-1; 11 positions match TRBD2. Per germline, CDR1 SGHVS and CDR2 FNYEAQ. This CDR3 contains 15 residues. V dropped 4 bases and J dropped 10; count of bases not matched to a gene: 9. The CDR3 DNA sequence: TGTGCCAGCAGCTCTCTAGCGGGAGGTCTGGGAGAGCAGTTCTTC. Translated: CASSSLAGGLGEQFF.

This clonotype was counted at least ten times. V gene TRBV4-2 combines with J gene TRBJ2-3; D unresolved. Germline assignment: CDR1 LGHNA and CDR2 YNFKEQ. CDR3 length: 17 amino acids. Trimming cost V 4 bases and J 2 bases, with 19 bases left between them. CDR3 region: CASSRARAQAPTDTQYF. In DNA form, the CDR3 reads TGTGCCAGCAGCCGGGCCCGGGCCCAGGCCCCCACAGATACGCAGTATTTT.

This clonotype was observed at least ten times. This chain links TRBV30 with TRBJ1-4; 10 nucleotides match TRBD1. Germline trimming cut 3 bases from V and 8 bases from J; bases unmatched to any gene: 9. The CDR3 spans 15 residues. Germline CDR1 reads GTSNPN; CDR2 reads SVGIG (reference sequence). The CDR3 protein is CAWRIRGQGDEKLFF. The DNA of the CDR3 is TGTGCCTGGAGGATCCGAGGACAGGGGGACGAAAAACTGTTTTTT.

This clonotype was found many times. The J gene is TRBJ2-1, the V gene TRBV7-6, with D unclear. This CDR3 has 14 amino acids. CDR1 SGHVS and CDR2 FNYEAQ come from the germline V gene. V lost 6 bases and J lost 5, with 14 bases in between. DNA for the CDR3: TGTGCCAGCAGTACGGACCAATACAACAATGAGCAGTTCTTC. Translated: CASSTDQYNNEQFF.

There are a few counts of this clonotype. V and J are TRBV20-1 and TRBJ2-7, with 13 positions matching TRBD2. Germline lookup yields CDR1 DFQATT and CDR2 SNEGSKA (reference sequence). The CDR3 extends over 14 amino acids. V lost 6 bases and J lost 1; bases outside the gene matches: 3. CDR3 in DNA: TGCAGTGCGCCGGGACTAGCGGGATCCTACGAGCAGTACTTC. It specifies CSAPGLAGSYEQYF.

This clonotype ranks as medium-sized. DNA for the CDR3: TGTGCCAGCTCACTTGGACAGGGAGGCAATCAGCCCCAGCATTTT. Translation gives CASSLGQGGNQPQHF. The chain combines TRBV18 with TRBJ1-5; 8 bases map to TRBD1. Losses at the gene ends were 4 bases for V and 2 bases for J; bases not matched to a gene: 4. Germline loops: CDR1 KGHSH, CDR2 LQKENI. The CDR3 totals 15 residues. Complete variable domain (other parts from reference TRBV18 and TRBJ1-5): NAGVMQNPRHLVRRRGQEARLRCSPMKGHSHVYWYRQLPEEGLKFMVYLQKENIIDESGMPKERFSAEFPKEGPSILRIQQVVRGDSAAYFCASSLGQGGNQPQHFGDGTRLSIL.

The CDR3 nucleotides are TGTGCCAGCAGCTCGCCGGGACTAGCGGGAGTAGGGGAGACCCAGTACTTC. Its protein is CASSSPGLAGVGETQYF. This rearrangement joins TRBV7-3 to TRBJ2-5, with 14 bases lining up with TRBD2. The germline CDR1 and CDR2 sequences are SGHTA and FQGTGA. The CDR3 runs 17 residues. Trimming removed 4 bases from V and 5 bases from J; junction bases left unmatched: 9.

This clonotype was counted between two and nine times. The CDR3 loop reads CSAVTSGEETQYF. The CDR3 region has the DNA TGCAGTGCTGTGACTAGCGGGGAAGAGACCCAGTACTTC. This sequence joins TRBV20-1 and TRBJ2-5; TRBD2 matches 11 bases. This CDR3 spans 13 amino acids. V lost 5 bases, J lost 3 bases, and 2 bases stayed unmatched. The germline gives CDR1 DFQATT, CDR2 SNEGSKA (reference sequence).

The chain is built from TRBV27 and TRBJ2-5; possible D gene TRBD1, 6 bases. CDR3 length: 15 residues. The V gene's germline CDR1 is MNHEY and CDR2 SMNVEV (reference sequence). The V end lost 6 bases, the J end lost 4 bases, and 18 bases lay between the germline ends. The CDR3: CASSIGVLQGETQYF. CDR3 DNA sequence: TGTGCCAGCAGCATAGGGGTACTACAGGGAGAGACCCAGTACTTC.

This clonotype has a handful of counts. J is TRBJ2-7 and V is TRBV28; TRBD1 might be the D (6 bases). Germline V gene lookup returns CDR1 MDHEN and CDR2 SYDVKM. Trimming removed 3 bases from V and 11 bases from J, with 14 bases in between. This CDR3 is 12 amino acids long. The chain's CDR3 is CASSFQRQAEYF. The CDR3 DNA is TGTGCCAGCAGTTTTCAGAGACAGGCCGAGTACTTC.

Many counts were recorded for this clonotype. The CDR3 DNA reads TGCAGCGTTGACAACGGAGGTAACTATGGCTACACCTTC. This gives the protein CSVDNGGNYGYTF. The V gene is TRBV29-1, the J gene TRBJ1-2; D not certain. Germline V lookup: CDR1 SQVTM, CDR2 ANQGSEA. Trimming shortened V by 3 bases and J by 1 base, and 9 bases separated the two germline ends. This CDR3 spans 13 amino acids.

This clonotype was seen only a few times. The rearrangement joins TRBV7-9 to TRBJ2-1; 9 nucleotides match TRBD2. V shed 5 bases and J 2 bases; nucleotides not matched to a gene: 4. This CDR3 is 15 amino acids long. Germline values: CDR1 SEHNR, CDR2 FQNEAQ (reference sequence). The chain's CDR3 is CASSNRLAAYNEQFF. The CDR3 nucleotides are TGTGCCAGCAGCAACCGACTAGCGGCCTACAATGAGCAGTTCTTC. Combining the CDR3 with reference TRBV7-9 and TRBJ2-1 gives the whole variable domain DTGVSQNPRHKITKRGQNVTFRCDPISEHNRLYWYRQTLGQGPEFLTYFQNEAQLEKSRLLSDRFSAERPKGSFSTLEIQRTEQGDSAMYLCASSNRLAAYNEQFFGPGTRLTVL.

V gene TRBV5-4 combines with J gene TRBJ1-2, with a tentative D call TRBD1 (6 bases). The V end lost 2 bases, the J end lost 4 bases, and 21 bases lay between the germline ends. The CDR3 loop spans 17 amino acids. Looked up from germline, CDR1 is SGHNT and CDR2 is YYREEE (reference sequence). CDR3 region: CASSLPQGPTESYGYTF. The CDR3 DNA is TGTGCCAGCAGCTTACCACAGGGTCCCACGGAAAGCTATGGCTACACCTTC.

This clonotype was counted at least ten times. The rearrangement joins TRBV18 to TRBJ2-5; D ambiguous. The CDR3 is 13 amino acids. The V end was cut by 2 bases, the J end by 3 bases, with 7 bases between. Germline V gene lookup returns CDR1 KGHSH and CDR2 LQKENI. CDR3 region: CASSPFSEETQYF. As DNA, the CDR3 is TGTGCCAGCTCACCATTTTCCGAAGAGACCCAGTACTTC.

CDR3 nucleotide sequence: TGCGCCAGCAGCCAAGATATGGGGAAGAACACCGGGGAGCTGTTTTTT. It yields the protein CASSQDMGKNTGELFF. The V and J genes are TRBV4-1 and TRBJ2-2; D not certain. Germline loops: CDR1 MGHRA, CDR2 YSYEKL. The CDR3 totals 16 residues. V was shortened by 0 bases and J by 1 base, with 9 bases between the two germline ends.

The chain carries TRBV3-1 and TRBJ2-5; 7 bases are shared with TRBD1. Trimming removed 1 base from V and 2 bases from J; junction bases left unmatched: 1. The germline CDR1 and CDR2 sequences are LGHDT and YNNKEL (reference sequence). The CDR3 has 14 amino acids. The CDR3 nucleotides are TGTGCCAGCAGCCAAGTGGGACAGCAAGAGACCCAGTACTTC. Translation gives CASSQVGQQETQYF.

This clonotype was counted many times. This chain connects TRBV5-4 to TRBJ2-3, with 8 bases lining up with TRBD2. Germline values: CDR1 SGHNT, CDR2 YYREEE (reference sequence). CDR3 length: 19 amino acids. The ends lost 0 bases at V and 2 bases at J; junction bases unmatched: 14. CDR3 residues: CASSLGIPGSSGFTDTQYF. In nucleotides, the CDR3 is TGTGCCAGCAGCTTGGGTATTCCCGGGTCTAGCGGGTTCACAGATACGCAGTATTTT.

This clonotype was seen only a few times. CDR3: CASSLVGKSAYNEQFF. The CDR3 region has the DNA TGTGCCAGCAGCTTAGTCGGCAAAAGCGCCTACAATGAGCAGTTCTTC. The chain joins TRBV7-3 to TRBJ2-1; D remains ambiguous. Germline V lookup: CDR1 SGHTA, CDR2 FQGTGA. Between the trimmed V and J ends, which lost 2 bases and 2 bases, there was a span of 13 bases. This CDR3 contains 16 residues.

The chain couples TRBV5-1 to TRBJ2-6, with unresolved D. Germline CDR1 is SGHRS and CDR2 is YFSETQ. V lost 2 bases to trimming and J lost 0 bases, with 9 bases between them. The CDR3 loop spans 16 amino acids. The CDR3 is CASSLYTSSGANVLTF. The CDR3 nucleotides read TGCGCCAGCAGCTTATACACGAGCTCTGGGGCCAACGTCCTGACTTTC.